This T cell receptor (beta chain) was captured in a study of blood T cell repertoires in COVID-19 (dated by TCRdb to 2018 to 2021). Notes on the research overall: The collaborator samples originated in the United States, Italy and Spain and spanned the acute and convalescent phases of COVID-19. The prospective study material was composed of cDNA or gDNA derived from T cells, B-cell-depleted T cells, or PBMCs. The dataset comprised deeply sampled blood TCRbeta repertoires from subjects exposed to, actively infected with, or recovered from COVID-19. A freely available public database, intended as a resource for researchers studying the immune response to SARS-CoV-2, is where the repertoires were released. The samples were drawn from the first 160 participants of the ongoing ImmuneRACE study and from over 950 subjects provided by 6 global collaborators. Nearly every sample came with metadata listing a de-identified subject ID, COVID-19 status, age in years and sex. Where available, HLA class I and class II types were taken from metadata supplied by the sample provider and were not determined by assay-based typing. What the research found in general, with its limitations: How much clinical and demographic metadata was included differed by source and by participant, and the metadata was provided uncurated.

The collaborating institutions used their own protocols to collect whole blood in K2EDTA tubes. For TCRbeta analysis, collaborators shipped samples in one of three forms: frozen whole blood, isolated PBMCs, or DNA extracted from either of those sample types. TCRbeta CDR3 regions were amplified from genomic DNA using the immunoSEQ Assay, a bias-controlled multiplex PCR. On the authors' methods: The number of nucleated cells in each sample was estimated from the amplification of reference gene primers within the assay. To quantify the absolute abundance of each unique TCRbeta CDR3 rearrangement, sequence reads were collapsed and filtered. For each sample, productive Simpson clonality was calculated as the square root of Simpson's diversity index across productive rearrangements. The table was pulled from immuneACCESS by TCRdb, which kept in-frame rearrangements only. Such tables lose some clones; where checked, under half of the loss comes from unresolved V genes, and the rest has no known cause. V and J calls plus clone size are reproduced from that table; the DNA served to infer D and trimming. This sample is represented by 160,000 or so clones; approximately 90% of them were singletons. The ten largest account for 1.6% of the sample.

V is pared back by 1 base and J by 8 bases, with 3 bases lying between the germline termini. The germline V gene encodes CDR1 SGHVS and CDR2 FQNEAQ. From its cysteine to its phenylalanine, the CDR3 spans 11 amino acids. Only the CDR3 DNA stays, 33 bases, in frame from base 1. On this clone itself: It has no known antigen specificity. No clone much larger than this one lies a single base away; base qualities are absent.

The source material was peripheral blood. The rearranged chain carries TRBV7-8 and TRBJ2-1; no D gene call is confident. This TCR was recovered from a woman aged 50 to 65 with acute or convalescent COVID-19. The CDR3 corresponds to CASSLVDEQFF. The bases are TGTGCCAGCAGCTTAGTCGATGAGCAGTTCTTC.